This TCR beta chain was sequenced in a study of T cells in tuberculosis. The data were produced by immunoSEQ multiplex PCR, yet TCRdb's version contains in-frame clones alone and is incomplete. The sample has tens of thousands of clones, approximately 92% seen once. Each donor contributed approximately 100,000 T cells on average, unsorted. The sequence derives from a donor aged 5-35 years with latent tuberculosis or without tuberculosis infection. Sequencing was done on a sample of PBMCs.

The CDR3 spells CASVEGYGYTF. CDR3 DNA: TGTGCCAGCGTTGAGGGATATGGCTACACCTTC. The chain has TRBV6-1 and TRBJ1-2; the D is unclear. This CDR3 is 11 amino acids long. Per the germline V gene, CDR1 is MNHNS and CDR2 is SASEGT. Trimming cost V 8 bases and J 5 bases, with 9 bases left between them.